These T cell receptor beta chains were read from a single sample in a study of shared clonotypes between healthy human individuals. Libraries were prepared by immunoSEQ multiplex PCR; TCRdb keeps only in-frame clonotypes and omits some of them. The table shows 450,000 to 600,000 clones, with around 80% occurring only once. The sequenced sample was PBMCs. The receptors derive from a middle-aged woman in good health. Some clones in this sample may be carry-over from other donors' samples. The CDR3 runs from the conserved cysteine through the conserved F or W. The order of the fields is clone size, J gene, V gene, CDR3 protein. Part of the rows lack a size; the others show once, few, many or a class for expanded clones.

.,TRBJ1-5,TRBV10-2,CASSDDSYNQPQHF
.,TRBJ2-1,TRBV7-6,CASSLFLAGGYNEQFF
.,TRBJ2-6,TRBV28,CASSLLGRYSGANVLTF
.,TRBJ2-3,TRBV11-2,CASSLAGRAGLLTDTQYF
.,TRBJ2-3,TRBV18,CASSPATSYATDTQYF
once,TRBJ1-1,TRBV5-6,CASSLGGRGEAFF
.,TRBJ2-7,TRBV18,CASSPRLAGGPYEQYF
.,TRBJ2-2,TRBV9,CASSAGTSGSTGELFF
few,TRBJ1-2,TRBV29-1,CSVGQGVSGYTF
.,TRBJ2-1,TRBV7-2,CASSLQSGRKDNEQFF
.,TRBJ1-5,TRBV2,CASSERQEAGNQPQHF
.,TRBJ1-5,TRBV19,CASSLYRNQPQHF
.,TRBJ2-1,TRBV18,CASSPTENEQFF
once,TRBJ2-7,TRBV4-1,CASSQDLIEAYEQYF
.,TRBJ2-1,TRBV28,CASSVGPLLAGGGNEQFF
.,TRBJ1-1,TRBV6-4,CASSDSAGGTEAFF
.,TRBJ1-4,TRBV29-1,CSVVLANEKLFF
once,TRBJ2-7,TRBV7-2,CASSPPSGRVHEQYF
.,TRBJ1-5,TRBV27,CASSLLGQGIGQPQHF
.,TRBJ2-7,TRBV29-1,CSVTRGANAEQYF
.,TRBJ1-2,TRBV5-1,CASSPGQDYGYTF
.,TRBJ2-3,TRBV7-3,CASSPNADTQYF
once,TRBJ2-5,TRBV10-1,CASSLLDREETQYF
.,TRBJ1-3,TRBV2,CASRPRDPRRGNTIYF
few,TRBJ2-1,TRBV6-6,CAAASGGTYNEQFF
.,TRBJ2-7,TRBV5-8,CASSRSGEQYF
.,TRBJ1-2,TRBV11-2,CASSLYYGYTF
.,TRBJ1-6,TRBV2,CATMREGAPESPLHF
.,TRBJ2-7,TRBV28,CASTFPGLVGSSYEQYF
.,TRBJ1-2,TRBV11-2,CASSTGGWGTGYTF
.,TRBJ1-1,TRBV7-6,CASSPTHGGTRTLPAFF
.,TRBJ2-2,TRBV7-9,CASSLRDTWPGELFF
.,TRBJ2-5,TRBV5-1,CASSPGTSGMETQYF
.,TRBJ2-5,TRBV7-9,CASSLSGTVETQYF
.,TRBJ2-7,TRBV7-8,CASSISGGEQYF
.,TRBJ1-1,TRBV10-1,CASSEGGAATEAFF
few,TRBJ2-2,TRBV7-2,CASSFSYGELFF
.,TRBJ1-4,TRBV6-6,CASMDSYNEKLFF
.,TRBJ2-3,TRBV9,CASSAGLAGREDTQYF
.,TRBJ2-1,TRBV5-1,CASTREPAYNEQFF
.,TRBJ2-1,TRBV15,CATSSRTGAGTSGMGEQFF